The 2 T cell receptor beta chains given below trace back to one sample, sequenced in a study of T cell responses to AZD1222 COVID-19 vaccine. Measured with immunoSEQ multiplex PCR; TCRdb has only the in-frame clones, and not every one. Of 150,000 to 200,000 clones in the sample, about nine tenths were seen once. This sample comprised peripheral blood, obtained on day 0 of AZD1222 vaccination. These receptors all stem from an adult in good health.

The rearrangement uses TRBV7-2 and TRBJ2-7; 9 nucleotides match TRBD1. Trimming removed 4 bases from V and 2 bases from J; junction bases left unmatched: 3. The CDR3 runs 14 residues. The V gene's germline CDR1 is SGHTA and CDR2 FQGNSA. The CDR3 loop is CASSSDRGPYEQYF. The CDR3 DNA reads TGTGCCAGCAGCTCGGACAGGGGACCCTACGAGCAGTACTTC.

V gene TRBV12-3 or TRBV12-4 combines with J gene TRBJ1-4, with D perhaps TRBD1 (6 bases). V lost 5 bases, J lost 12 bases, and 13 bases lay in between. The CDR3 extends over 12 amino acids. This CDR3 reads CASSHSGEELFF. CDR3 coding DNA: TGTGCCAGCAGTCATTCAGGGGAGGAACTGTTTTTT.